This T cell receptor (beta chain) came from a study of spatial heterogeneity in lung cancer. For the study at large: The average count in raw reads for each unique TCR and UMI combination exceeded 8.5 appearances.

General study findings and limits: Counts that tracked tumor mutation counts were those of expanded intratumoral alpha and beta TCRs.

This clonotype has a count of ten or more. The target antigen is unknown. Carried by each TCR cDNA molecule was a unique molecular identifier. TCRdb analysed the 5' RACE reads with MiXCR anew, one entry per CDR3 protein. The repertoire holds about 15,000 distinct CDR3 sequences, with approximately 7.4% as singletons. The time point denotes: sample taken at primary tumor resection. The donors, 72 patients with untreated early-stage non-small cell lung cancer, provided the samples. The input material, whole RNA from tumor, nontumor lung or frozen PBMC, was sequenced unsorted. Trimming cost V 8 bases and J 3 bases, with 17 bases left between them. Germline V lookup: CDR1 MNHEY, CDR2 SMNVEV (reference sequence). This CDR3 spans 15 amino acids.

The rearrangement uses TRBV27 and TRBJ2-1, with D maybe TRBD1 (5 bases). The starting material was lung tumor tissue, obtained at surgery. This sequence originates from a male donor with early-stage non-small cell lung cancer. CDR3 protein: CASRMQGHGYNEQFF. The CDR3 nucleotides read TGTGCCAGCCGGATGCAGGGTCACGGCTACAATGAGCAGTTCTTC.